Listed below are T cell receptor beta chains from one sample, sequenced in a study of CD8 T cells in ankylosing spondylitis. TCRdb re-called the 5' RACE reads with MiXCR, one entry per CDR3 protein. The sample includes about 220,000 distinct CDR3 sequences, around 7.9% of them seen just once. Source material: blood, either unsorted or a sorted T cell fraction (not recorded which). These receptors came from a male donor with ankylosing spondylitis. Each CDR3 is given with its conserved first and last residue. The D gene is left open where the match is weak. A row's size may be missing; if present it is once, few, many or a size class.

- many TRBJ2-7 TRBV7-9 CASSRGSAFYEQYF TGTGCCAGCAGCCGGGGGAGTGCCTTCTACGAGCAGTACTTC
- few TRBJ1-2 TRBV10-2 CASIRSDSDGYTF TGCGCCAGCATAAGATCGGACAGCGACGGCTACACCTTC
TRBD2 many TRBJ2-3 TRBV11-3 CASSHWGLAEVSSTSTDTQYF TGTGCCAGCAGCCATTGGGGACTAGCGGAGGTCTCCTCGACTAGCACAGATACGCAGTATTTT
- few TRBJ2-3 TRBV7-2 CASSLYRGDTQYF TGTGCCAGCAGCTTATATAGGGGAGATACGCAGTATTTT
- - TRBJ1-2 TRBV9 CASSEDLHGLYYGYTF TGTGCCAGCAGCGAGGACCTTCACGGACTCTATTATGGCTACACCTTC
- few TRBJ2-3 TRBV7-9 CASHELQGRVTDTQYF TGTGCCAGCCACGAGCTACAGGGTAGGGTAACAGATACGCAGTATTTT
TRBD2 many TRBJ2-3 TRBV20-1 CSARELEREGTDTQYF TGCAGTGCTAGAGAGCTGGAGCGGGAGGGAACAGATACGCAGTATTTT
- once TRBJ1-4 TRBV4-3 CASSQRTLEEKLFF TGCGCCAGCAGCCAACGGACATTGGAGGAAAAACTGTTTTTT
- - TRBJ1-2 TRBV6-5 CASSYSLSNYGYTF TGTGCCAGCAGTTACTCGCTGTCCAACTATGGCTACACCTTC
- many TRBJ2-2 TRBV24-1 CATSDFQENTGELFF TGTGCCACCAGTGATTTTCAGGAGAACACCGGGGAGCTGTTTTTT
TRBD2 many TRBJ2-1 TRBV14 CASSPWRGSYNEQFF TGTGCCAGCAGCCCCTGGCGGGGGTCCTACAATGAGCAGTTCTTC
- many TRBJ2-7 TRBV6-2/TRBV6-3 CASEGPDMNSFSYEQYF TGTGCCAGTGAGGGGCCCGACATGAATTCATTCTCCTACGAGCAGTACTTC
- many TRBJ1-1 TRBV7-8 CASSSLEDRSASTEAFF TGTGCCAGCAGCTCACTCGAGGACCGTAGTGCATCCACTGAAGCTTTCTTT
- few TRBJ2-3 TRBV23-1 CASSHPRASESSTDTQYF TGCGCCAGCAGTCATCCCCGGGCCTCGGAGTCTAGCACAGATACGCAGTATTTT
- many TRBJ1-1 TRBV18 CASSPRKGIAEAFF TGTGCCAGCTCACCAAGGAAAGGGATCGCTGAAGCTTTCTTT
- many TRBJ1-4 TRBV28 CASSLTTTNEKLFF TGTGCCAGCAGTTTAACAACAACTAATGAAAAACTGTTTTTT
- few TRBJ2-2 TRBV19 CASPTPIPPHTGELFF TGTGCCAGCCCGACTCCAATCCCCCCTCACACCGGGGAGCTGTTTTTT
- - TRBJ2-7 TRBV21-1 CASSNLVGTLPGYEQYF TGTGCCAGCAGCAACCTGGTTGGGACACTACCTGGATACGAGCAGTACTTC
- many TRBJ2-7 TRBV5-1 CASSIRGDSIYEQYF TGCGCCAGCAGCATAAGAGGGGACTCCATCTACGAGCAGTACTTC
- - TRBJ2-1 TRBV7-6 CASSLEPGYNEQFF TGTGCCAGCAGCTTAGAGCCCGGCTACAATGAGCAGTTCTTC
- many TRBJ1-2 TRBV20-1 CSARLRTAPIRGYTF TGCAGTGCTAGACTTAGGACCGCACCAATCCGGGGCTACACCTTC
TRBD2 many TRBJ2-3 TRBV12-3/TRBV12-4 CASSFWGEGLGDTQYF TGTGCCAGCAGTTTTTGGGGGGAGGGACTGGGAGATACGCAGTATTTT
- many TRBJ1-3 TRBV20-1 CSARDLIYSGNTIYF TGCAGTGCTAGAGATCTAATTTACTCTGGAAACACCATATATTTT
- many TRBJ2-5 TRBV6-1 CASSEAYSQETQYF TGTGCCAGCAGTGAAGCGTACAGCCAAGAGACCCAGTACTTC
- many TRBJ1-2 TRBV6-1 CASSTGGDSNYGYTF TGTGCCAGCAGTACCGGGGGAGACAGTAACTATGGCTACACCTTC
- few TRBJ2-7 TRBV29-1 CSVAGLASHYEQYF TGCAGCGTTGCTGGCCTGGCAAGCCACTACGAGCAGTACTTC
TRBD1 few TRBJ2-7 TRBV16 CASSQGTGARYYEQYF TGTGCCAGCAGCCAGGGGACAGGGGCTCGGTACTACGAGCAGTACTTC
- many TRBJ2-7 TRBV27 CASRWGGEQYF TGTGCCAGCCGTTGGGGCGGCGAGCAGTACTTC
- few TRBJ2-1 TRBV4-3 CASSQGSGDDNEQFF TGCGCCAGCAGCCAAGGATCGGGGGACGACAATGAGCAGTTCTTC
TRBD1 once TRBJ2-5 TRBV24-1 CATSVTGQGDGTQYF TGTGCCACCAGTGTTACGGGACAGGGGGACGGGACCCAGTACTTC
TRBD2 many TRBJ2-1 TRBV4-3 CASSHGTSASEIGEQFF TGCGCCAGCAGCCACGGGACTAGCGCTTCGGAAATCGGTGAGCAGTTCTTC
- few TRBJ1-1 TRBV30 CAWNALSTEAFF TGTGCCTGGAACGCCCTTTCCACTGAAGCTTTCTTT
- many TRBJ2-1 TRBV14 CASSQEALVDEQFF TGTGCCAGCAGCCAAGAAGCGTTGGTCGATGAGCAGTTCTTC
- many TRBJ1-3 TRBV5-5 CASSFSGASGNTIYF TGTGCCAGCAGCTTTAGCGGGGCCTCTGGAAACACCATATATTTT
TRBD2 many TRBJ2-5 TRBV10-3 CAISESRGGPQETQYF TGTGCCATCAGTGAGTCGCGGGGGGGGCCTCAAGAGACCCAGTACTTC
- - TRBJ2-5 TRBV10-1 CASSESGQETQYF TGCGCCAGCAGTGAGTCCGGCCAAGAGACCCAGTACTTC
- - TRBJ2-1 TRBV4-3 CASSQGSGWGDEQFF TGCGCCAGCAGCCAAGGGAGCGGGTGGGGCGATGAGCAGTTCTTC
TRBD2 many TRBJ2-3 TRBV14 CASRQGLAGVADTQYF TGTGCCAGCAGGCAGGGACTAGCGGGAGTCGCAGATACGCAGTATTTT
- many TRBJ2-5 TRBV28 CASSLGLQETQYF TGTGCCAGCAGTTTAGGACTCCAGGAGACCCAGTACTTC
TRBD2 many TRBJ2-1 TRBV27 CASIAGGKSDEQFF TGTGCCAGCATAGCGGGCGGGAAGAGCGATGAGCAGTTCTTC
- many TRBJ2-7 TRBV28 CASRGPPMGEKYF TGTGCCAGCAGGGGTCCCCCGATGGGGGAGAAGTACTTC
TRBD1 many TRBJ1-2 TRBV4-3 CASSRLTGQGVNGYTF TGCGCCAGCAGTCGATTAACGGGACAGGGAGTCAATGGCTACACCTTC
TRBD2 many TRBJ2-5 TRBV12-3/TRBV12-4 CASRRTSGRRETQYF TGTGCCAGCAGGCGGACTAGCGGGAGACGAGAGACCCAGTACTTC
TRBD1 many TRBJ1-3 TRBV28 CASSSDREGNTIYF TGTGCCAGCAGTTCGGACAGGGAGGGAAACACCATATATTTT